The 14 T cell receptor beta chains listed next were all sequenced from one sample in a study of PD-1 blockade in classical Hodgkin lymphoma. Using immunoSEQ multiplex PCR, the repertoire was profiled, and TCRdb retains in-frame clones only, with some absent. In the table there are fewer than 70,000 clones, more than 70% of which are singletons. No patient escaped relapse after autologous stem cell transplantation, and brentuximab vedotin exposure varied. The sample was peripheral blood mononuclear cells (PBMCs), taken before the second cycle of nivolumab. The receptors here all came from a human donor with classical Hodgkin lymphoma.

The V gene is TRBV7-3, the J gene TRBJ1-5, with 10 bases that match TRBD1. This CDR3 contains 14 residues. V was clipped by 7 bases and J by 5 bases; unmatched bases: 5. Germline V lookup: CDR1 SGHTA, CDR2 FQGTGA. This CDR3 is CASTRQGADQPQHF. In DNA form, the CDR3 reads TGTGCCAGCACCCGACAGGGGGCTGATCAGCCCCAGCATTTT.

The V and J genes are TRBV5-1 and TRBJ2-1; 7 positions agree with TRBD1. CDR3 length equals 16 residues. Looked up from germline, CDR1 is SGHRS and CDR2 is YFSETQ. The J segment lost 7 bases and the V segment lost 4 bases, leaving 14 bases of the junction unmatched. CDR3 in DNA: TGCGCCAGCAGCACACAGGGGCTCGAACTGGGGAATGAGCAGTTCTTC. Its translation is CASSTQGLELGNEQFF.

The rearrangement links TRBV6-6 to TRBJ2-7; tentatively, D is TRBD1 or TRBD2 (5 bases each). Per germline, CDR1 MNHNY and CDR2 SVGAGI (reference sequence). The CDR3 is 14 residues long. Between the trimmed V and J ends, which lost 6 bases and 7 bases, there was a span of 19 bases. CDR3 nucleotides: TGTGCCAGCAGAGGACGAGAAGGGACGGGGGAGCAGTACTTC. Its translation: CASRGREGTGEQYF.

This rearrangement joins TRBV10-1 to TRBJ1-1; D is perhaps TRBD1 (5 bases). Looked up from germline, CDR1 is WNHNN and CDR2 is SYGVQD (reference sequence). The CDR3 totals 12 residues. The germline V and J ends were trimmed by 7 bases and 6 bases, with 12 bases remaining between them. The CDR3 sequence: CASNQGTAEAFF. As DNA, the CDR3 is TGCGCCAGCAACCAGGGTACCGCTGAAGCTTTCTTT.

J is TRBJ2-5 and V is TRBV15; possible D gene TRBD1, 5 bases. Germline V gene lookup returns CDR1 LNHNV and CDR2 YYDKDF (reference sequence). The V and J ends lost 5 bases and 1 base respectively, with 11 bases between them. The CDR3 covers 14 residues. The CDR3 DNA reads TGTGCCACCAGCCAGGGTTTGGTCCAAGAGACCCAGTACTTC. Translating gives CATSQGLVQETQYF.

The CDR3 DNA sequence: TGCGCCAGCAGCCCTAGTGGGAGGGGGCTACGGGAGACCCAGTACTTC. Protein sequence: CASSPSGRGLRETQYF. The genes are TRBV5-1 and TRBJ2-5, with D perhaps being TRBD1 or TRBD2 (7 bases each). Germline lookup yields CDR1 SGHRS and CDR2 YFSETQ. Trimming pared 4 bases from V and 5 bases from J, leaving 21 bases between. The CDR3 extends over 16 amino acids.

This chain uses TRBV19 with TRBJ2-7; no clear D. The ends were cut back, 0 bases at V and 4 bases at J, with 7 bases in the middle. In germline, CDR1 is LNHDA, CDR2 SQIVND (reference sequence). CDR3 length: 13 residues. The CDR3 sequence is CASSIETNYEQYF. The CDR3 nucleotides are TGTGCCAGTAGTATAGAAACTAATTACGAGCAGTACTTC. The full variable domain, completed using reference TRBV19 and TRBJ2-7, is DGGITQSPKYLFRKEGQNVTLSCEQNLNHDAMYWYRQDPGQGLRLIYYSQIVNDFQKGDIAEGYSVSREKKESFPLTVTSAQKNPTAFYLCASSIETNYEQYFGPGTRLTVT.

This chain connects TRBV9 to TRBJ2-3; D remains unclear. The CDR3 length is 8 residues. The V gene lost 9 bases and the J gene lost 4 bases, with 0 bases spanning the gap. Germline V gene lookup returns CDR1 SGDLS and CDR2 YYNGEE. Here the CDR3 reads CATDTQYF. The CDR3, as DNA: TGTGCCACAGATACGCAGTATTTT.

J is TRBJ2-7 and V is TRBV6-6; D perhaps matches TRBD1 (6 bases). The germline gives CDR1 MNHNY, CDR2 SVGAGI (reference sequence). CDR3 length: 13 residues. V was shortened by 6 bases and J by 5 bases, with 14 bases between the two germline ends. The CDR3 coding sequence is TGTGCCAGCAGCCTCAGGGGTGGCGACGAGCAGTACTTC. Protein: CASSLRGGDEQYF.

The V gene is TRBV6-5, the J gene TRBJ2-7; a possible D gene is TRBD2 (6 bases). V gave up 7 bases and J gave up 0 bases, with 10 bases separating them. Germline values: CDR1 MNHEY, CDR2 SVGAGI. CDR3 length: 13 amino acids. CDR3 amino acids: CASTGGNSYEQYF. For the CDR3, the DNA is TGTGCCAGCACCGGGGGAAACTCCTACGAGCAGTACTTC.

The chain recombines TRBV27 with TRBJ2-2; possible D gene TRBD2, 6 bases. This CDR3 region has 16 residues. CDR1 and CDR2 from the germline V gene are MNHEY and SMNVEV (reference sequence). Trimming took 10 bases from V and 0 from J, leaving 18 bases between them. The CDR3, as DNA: TGTGCCACCAAAATAATGGGGGGAGCGAACACCGGGGAGCTGTTTTTT. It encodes CATKIMGGANTGELFF.

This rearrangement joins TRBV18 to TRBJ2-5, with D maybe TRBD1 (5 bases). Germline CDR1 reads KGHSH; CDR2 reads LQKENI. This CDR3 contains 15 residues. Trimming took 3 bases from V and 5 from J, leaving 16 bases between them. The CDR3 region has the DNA TGTGCCAGCTCACCCGCCCCTAAAGGGGCGGAGACCCAGTACTTC. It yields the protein CASSPAPKGAETQYF.

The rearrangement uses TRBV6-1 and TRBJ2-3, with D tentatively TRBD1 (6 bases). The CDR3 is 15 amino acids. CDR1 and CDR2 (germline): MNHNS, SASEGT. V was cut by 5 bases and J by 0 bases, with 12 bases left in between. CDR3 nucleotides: TGTGCCAGCAGTAGGACAGTATCAAGCACAGATACGCAGTATTTT. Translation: CASSRTVSSTDTQYF.

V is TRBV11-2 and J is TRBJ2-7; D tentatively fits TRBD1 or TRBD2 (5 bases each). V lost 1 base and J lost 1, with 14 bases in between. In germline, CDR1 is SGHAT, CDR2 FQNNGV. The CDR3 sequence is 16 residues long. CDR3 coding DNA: TGTGCCAGCAGCTTAGTAGCGCAGGGTCGTTCCTACGAGCAGTACTTC. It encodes CASSLVAQGRSYEQYF. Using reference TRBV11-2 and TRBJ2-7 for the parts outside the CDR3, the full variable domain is EAGVAQSPRYKIIEKRQSVAFWCNPISGHATLYWYQQILGQGPKLLIQFQNNGVVDDSQLPKDRFSAERLKGVDSTLKIQPAKLEDSAVYLCASSLVAQGRSYEQYFGPGTRLTVT.